Listed below are T cell receptor beta chains from one sample, sequenced in a study of blood T cell repertoires in COVID-19. Measured with immunoSEQ multiplex PCR; TCRdb has only the in-frame clones, and not every one. The sample includes about 130,000 clones, 75% to 90% of them seen just once. The sample was peripheral blood. The receptors shown here come from a woman over 75 with COVID-19, enrolled during active disease. Each CDR3 is given with its conserved first and last residue. A D gene is named only where the DNA matches it firmly. Size is stated for part of the rows, as once, few or many counts, or as a class when the clone is expanded.

>TRBJ1-1|TRBV10-3|15|TRBD1|.
TGTGCCATCAGTGAGTCGACAGGGGCGAACACTGAAGCTTTCTTT
CAISESTGANTEAFF
>TRBJ2-2|TRBV9|19|.|.
TGTGCCAGCAACGAAGATGACTCAGTTGGGTTCTCCAACACCGGGGAGCTGTTTTTT
CASNEDDSVGFSNTGELFF
>TRBJ1-4|TRBV27|12|.|.
TGTGCCAGCAGTGACAGAAATGAAAAACTGTTTTTT
CASSDRNEKLFF
>TRBJ2-7|TRBV5-1|14|.|many
TGCGCCAGCAGCCTAAGCGGGCTAAGCTACGAGCAGTACTTC
CASSLSGLSYEQYF
>TRBJ1-1|TRBV12-3/TRBV12-4|13|.|.
TGTGCCAGCAGTTTGGGCACTGACACTGAAGCTTTCTTT
CASSLGTDTEAFF
>TRBJ2-6|TRBV27|14|.|.
TGTGCCAGCAGCCATTCCTCTGGGGCCAACGTCCTGACTTTC
CASSHSSGANVLTF
>TRBJ1-2|TRBV5-6|15|.|.
TGTGCCAGCAGCTTGGATGGGGGGTTGGAGCATGGCTACACCTTC
CASSLDGGLEHGYTF
>TRBJ2-3|TRBV27|17|.|once
TGTGCCAGCAGTTTAGTCGGGACTCGGGTGGGCACAGATACGCAGTATTTT
CASSLVGTRVGTDTQYF
>TRBJ1-1|TRBV3-1/TRBV3-2|14|.|.
TGTGCCAGCAGCCAAGGAGGTACGGGGTATGAAGCTTTCTTT
CASSQGGTGYEAFF
>TRBJ2-5|TRBV28|17|TRBD1|.
TGTGCCAGCAGTTTAGGCGGCAGGGGGCTACCCCAAGAGACCCAGTACTTC
CASSLGGRGLPQETQYF